The 30 T cell receptor beta chains below come from one sample, sequenced in a study of molecular identifiers for immune sequencing clone quantification. A single record per CDR3 protein comes from TCRdb applying MiXCR to the PCR reads. The data hold about 640,000 distinct CDR3 sequences, with 20% observed a single time. Source material: naive CD8+ T cells from blood, with Jurkat cell RNA spiked in. Documented subset: FACS-sorted CD8+CD4-CCR7+CD45RA+ naive T cells. These receptors originate from a human donor in good health. Some libraries in this study had Jurkat cell RNA spiked in.

This clonotype came up many times. The chain has TRBV6-6 and TRBJ1-6; D not resolved. From germline, CDR1 is MNHNY and CDR2 SVGAGI (reference sequence). V gave up 0 bases and J gave up 0 bases, with 6 bases separating them. CDR3 length: 16 amino acids. DNA for the CDR3: TGTGCCAGCAGTTACTCGTTTGCCTCCTATAATTCACCCCTCCACTTT. Translation: CASSYSFASYNSPLHF.

This clonotype has at least ten counts. The chain links TRBV4-3 to TRBJ2-3; D not resolved. The CDR3 loop spans 15 amino acids. The V end was cut by 2 bases, the J end by 5 bases, with 14 bases between. Germline values: CDR1 LGHNA, CDR2 YSLEER. The CDR3 DNA reads TGCGCCAGCAGCCAATCTTGGTCGTCCCGAGATACGCAGTATTTT. Translated, it gives CASSQSWSSRDTQYF.

This clonotype was seen a handful of times. The J gene is TRBJ1-2, the V gene TRBV20-1; D possibly corresponds to TRBD1 (6 bases). Trimming cost V 5 bases and J 3 bases, with 19 bases left between them. Germline V gene sequence: CDR1 DFQATT, CDR2 SNEGSKA (reference sequence). The CDR3 is 15 amino acids. CDR3 amino acids: CSARKPNRAHYGYTF. CDR3 bases: TGCAGTGCTCGAAAGCCTAACAGGGCCCACTATGGCTACACCTTC.

This clonotype was seen ten or more times. The V call is TRBV28, the J call TRBJ2-7, with D possibly being TRBD2 (6 bases). This CDR3 region has 17 residues. The V gene's germline CDR1 is MDHEN and CDR2 SYDVKM. Trimming cost V 3 bases and J 2 bases, with 20 bases left between them. The CDR3 DNA sequence: TGTGCCAGCAGTTTGGGAGGATTTGGACATACCACCTACGAGCAGTACTTC. Encoded protein: CASSLGGFGHTTYEQYF.

The chain is built from TRBV19 and TRBJ1-6; TRBD1 might be the D (6 bases). V shed 5 bases and J shed 9 bases, with 17 bases lying between them. CDR3 length equals 15 residues. Germline CDR1 is LNHDA and CDR2 is SQIVND (reference sequence). This CDR3 reads CASSAENRVGSPLHF. The DNA of the CDR3 is TGTGCCAGTAGTGCCGAAAACAGGGTTGGTTCACCCCTCCACTTT.

At least ten counts were recorded for this clonotype. The V and J genes are TRBV7-3 and TRBJ1-1, with 7 bases fitting TRBD1. CDR1 is SGHTA and CDR2 is FQGTGA in the germline V gene. J lost 1 base, V lost 3 bases, and 5 bases had no gene match. The CDR3 contains 15 residues. The CDR3 is CASSFPDRQNTEAFF. The DNA for the CDR3 is TGTGCCAGCAGCTTCCCGGACAGGCAGAACACTGAAGCTTTCTTT.

In the case of this clonotype: A much larger clone lies a single base off, so this may be a read error. The rearrangement joins TRBV4-2 to TRBJ1-1; D uncertain. The CDR3 runs to 12 residues. Trimming cost V 0 bases and J 8 bases, with 7 bases left between them. The germline gives CDR1 LGHNA, CDR2 YNFKEQ. The CDR3 bases are TGTGCCAGCAGCCAAGAGGAGATCGAAGCTTTCTTT. Amino acids: CASSQEEIEAFF.

This clonotype came up a few times. The V gene is TRBV27, the J gene TRBJ2-7, with 7 bases matching TRBD1. The germline CDR1 and CDR2 sequences are MNHEY and SMNVEV (reference sequence). This CDR3 comprises 15 residues. The ends lost 4 bases at V and 4 bases at J; junction bases unmatched: 10. The CDR3 region is CASSWGLGTAYEQYF. The CDR3, as DNA: TGTGCCAGCAGTTGGGGCCTAGGGACAGCTTACGAGCAGTACTTC.

This clonotype was seen repeatedly, ten times or more. This chain uses TRBV7-9 with TRBJ1-1, with 10 bases matching TRBD1. Germline trimming cut 5 bases from V and 1 base from J; bases unmatched to any gene: 7. The CDR3 covers 16 residues. Germline V gene lookup returns CDR1 SEHNR and CDR2 FQNEAQ (reference sequence). The CDR3 spells CASSIPGQGRNTEAFF. Here the CDR3 DNA reads TGTGCCAGCAGCATACCGGGACAGGGGCGGAACACTGAAGCTTTCTTT.

This clonotype was observed many times. This chain links TRBV7-8 with TRBJ2-3, with D possibly matching TRBD2 (5 bases). Per germline, CDR1 SGHVS and CDR2 FQNEAQ. Trimming removed 2 bases from V and 6 bases from J, with 21 bases in between. This CDR3 is 17 amino acids long. The CDR3 region has the DNA TGTGCCAGCAGCTTAAAGCTCGACTGGAGGCCGTCCGATACGCAGTATTTT. It yields the protein CASSLKLDWRPSDTQYF.

This clonotype occurred many times. The chain combines TRBV12-3 or TRBV12-4 with TRBJ1-1; TRBD1 is a possible D gene (6 bases). The CDR3 loop spans 14 amino acids. The V and J ends lost 5 bases and 3 bases respectively, with 13 bases between them. The CDR3 is CASSPDWGHTEAFF. The CDR3 nucleotides are TGTGCCAGCAGTCCGGACTGGGGGCACACTGAAGCTTTCTTT.

At least ten counts were recorded for this clonotype. The chain employs TRBV29-1 and TRBJ2-1; 7 positions agree with TRBD2. Trimming cost V 0 bases and J 7 bases; bases outside gene matches: 18. This CDR3 is built from 18 residues. The germline V gene encodes CDR1 SQVTM and CDR2 ANQGSEA. Here the CDR3 reads CSVEDAPSAGEKINEQFF. The CDR3 nucleotides read TGCAGCGTTGAAGATGCACCATCCGCGGGGGAGAAGATTAATGAGCAGTTCTTC.

In its sample, this clonotype was seen many times. This chain uses TRBV29-1 with TRBJ2-1, with 10 bases aligning to TRBD2. Unmatched junction bases numbered 14, after V lost 0 bases and J lost 6 bases. CDR3 length: 18 residues. Germline-derived CDR1 and CDR2 are SQVTM and ANQGSEA. CDR3 loop: CSVEDRVSGRIRRNEQFF. CDR3 DNA sequence: TGCAGCGTTGAAGATAGGGTTAGCGGGAGGATTCGCCGCAATGAGCAGTTCTTC.

About this clonotype: Given a much more abundant clone one base away, this may be a read error. The chain uses TRBV6-6 and TRBJ2-5; D uncertain. The CDR3 totals 14 residues. CDR1 and CDR2 from the germline V gene are MNHNY and SVGAGI (reference sequence). V lost 5 bases and J lost 1, with 11 bases in between. The CDR3 nucleotides are TGTGCCAGCAGTGGCAGGATAATCCAAGAGACCCAGTACTTC. It yields the protein CASSGRIIQETQYF.

As regards this clonotype: This may be a read error: a much more frequent sequence differs by one nucleotide. The genes are TRBV19 and TRBJ2-3, with TRBD1 matching over 9 bases. The CDR3 is 16 amino acids. The V and J ends lost 7 bases and 6 bases, in that order; junction bases with no gene match: 14. CDR1 LNHDA and CDR2 SQIVND come from the germline V gene (reference sequence). The CDR3: CASIEDPGQGLDTQYF. For the CDR3, the DNA is TGTGCCAGTATTGAAGACCCGGGACAGGGTTTGGATACGCAGTATTTT.

V usage is TRBV5-3 and J usage is TRBJ2-7; D is perhaps TRBD1 or TRBD2 (5 bases each). TRBV5-3 has ORF status, its function being uncertain. The length of the CDR3 is 16 residues. Trimming took off 9 bases at V and 0 bases at J, with 22 bases between the two ends. The CDR3 spells CANSLGPPGASYEQYF. The CDR3 DNA is TGTGCCAACAGCTTGGGTCCTCCCGGGGCCTCCTACGAGCAGTACTTC.

This clonotype was seen many times. This chain uses TRBV5-1 with TRBJ1-1, with TRBD1 matching 8 bases. The germline V gene encodes CDR1 SGHRS and CDR2 YFSETQ. CDR3 size: 18 residues. With V trimmed by 4 bases and J by 3 bases, 17 bases remained unmatched. CDR3 sequence reads: CASSLIPQGGMGYTEAFF. CDR3 nucleotide sequence: TGCGCCAGCAGCCTCATACCACAGGGGGGAATGGGATACACTGAAGCTTTCTTT. The full variable domain, its missing parts supplied by reference TRBV5-1 and TRBJ1-1, is KAGVTQTPRYLIKTRGQQVTLSCSPISGHRSVSWYQQTPGQGLQFLFEYFSETQRNKGNFPGRFSGRQFSNSRSEMNVSTLELGDSALYLCASSLIPQGGMGYTEAFFGQGTRLTVV.

As to this clonotype: One base away lies a much larger clone, so this may be a sequencing read error. This chain uses TRBV7-9 with TRBJ2-7, with 10 bases lining up with TRBD2. The CDR3 loop spans 15 amino acids. V shed 1 base and J 4 bases; nucleotides not matched to a gene: 4. Germline V gene data show CDR1 as SEHNR and CDR2 as FQNEAQ (reference sequence). The CDR3 loop reads CASSLVASGSYEQYF. The CDR3 nucleotides read TGTGCCAGCAGCTTAGTGGCTAGCGGGAGTTACGAGCAGTACTTC. The full variable domain, in which reference TRBV7-9 and TRBJ2-7 provide the parts outside the CDR3, is DTGVSQNPRHKITKRGQNVTFRCDPISEHNRLYWYRQTLGQGPEFLTYFQNEAQLEKSRLLSDRFSAERPKGSFSTLEIQRTEQGDSAMYLCASSLVASGSYEQYFGPGTRLTVT.

The chain has TRBV15 and TRBJ2-5; possible D gene TRBD2, 6 bases. This CDR3 has 14 amino acids. Trimming cost V 3 bases and J 2 bases, with 10 bases left between them. The germline CDR1 and CDR2 sequences are LNHNV and YYDKDF (reference sequence). The CDR3 coding sequence is TGTGCCACCAGCAGCGGGAGAGGGCAAGAGACCCAGTACTTC. It translates to CATSSGRGQETQYF.

In this sample, this clonotype turned up a few times. The rearrangement links TRBV5-1 to TRBJ2-1; 7 nucleotides agree with TRBD2. Germline V gene data show CDR1 as SGHRS and CDR2 as YFSETQ. This CDR3 comprises 14 residues. The ends lost 4 bases at V and 4 bases at J; junction bases unmatched: 5. CDR3 bases: TGCGCCAGCAGCGAGCGGGACTATTACAATGAGCAGTTCTTC. This translates into CASSERDYYNEQFF.

This clonotype came up a few times. V usage is TRBV4-1 and J usage is TRBJ1-1; D is uncertain. Germline V lookup: CDR1 MGHRA, CDR2 YSYEKL. The CDR3 is 15 residues long. Trimming took 1 base from V and 3 from J, leaving 12 bases between them. The CDR3 nucleotides read TGCGCCAGCAGCCAAGGGGGTTCGGTGGACACTGAAGCTTTCTTT. Protein: CASSQGGSVDTEAFF.

A remark on this clonotype: Just one base apart from a much larger clone, this may be a read error. The gene calls are TRBV5-4 and TRBJ2-7; possible D gene TRBD2, 7 bases. V dropped 7 bases and J dropped 7 bases, with 24 bases sitting between them. CDR1 SGHNT and CDR2 YYREEE come from the germline V gene (reference sequence). CDR3 length: 15 amino acids. CDR3 in amino acids: CASGLQGGPSREQYF. CDR3 DNA sequence: TGTGCCAGCGGCCTACAGGGAGGGCCCTCGAGAGAGCAGTACTTC.

This clonotype was seen repeatedly, ten times or more. The V and J genes are TRBV19 and TRBJ2-7, with D possibly TRBD2 on 6 matching bases. This CDR3 spans 13 amino acids. The germline V gene encodes CDR1 LNHDA and CDR2 SQIVND (reference sequence). V lost 5 bases and J 3 bases, leaving 11 bases between the germline ends. The CDR3 is CASSYGGNYEQYF. For the CDR3, the DNA is TGTGCCAGTAGTTACGGGGGTAACTACGAGCAGTACTTC.

This clonotype was seen ten or more times. The chain links TRBV7-2 to TRBJ1-5; 11 bases align to TRBD1. This CDR3 has 15 residues. Germline V gene lookup returns CDR1 SGHTA and CDR2 FQGNSA. J gave up 6 bases and V 5 bases, and 6 bases lay outside the gene matches. In DNA, the CDR3 is TGTGCCAGCAGCCTAGGGACAGGGGGTCTTCAGCCCCAGCATTTT. It specifies CASSLGTGGLQPQHF. Based on the CDR3 plus reference TRBV7-2 and TRBJ1-5, the full variable domain is GAGVSQSPSNKVTEKGKDVELRCDPISGHTALYWYRQSLGQGLEFLIYFQGNSAPDKSGLPSDRFSAERTGGSVSTLTIQRTQQEDSAVYLCASSLGTGGLQPQHFGDGTRLSIL.

As for this clonotype: A much larger clonotype is one base distant, so this may be a read error. The J gene is TRBJ2-5, the V gene TRBV12-3 or TRBV12-4; D is unresolved. This CDR3 is built from 12 residues. CDR3 sequence reads: CVSRALQETQYF. CDR3 in DNA: TGTGTCTCTAGGGCACTTCAAGAGACCCAGTACTTC.

The genes are TRBV7-6 and TRBJ1-4; no clear D gene. V lost 5 bases, J lost 0 bases, and 13 bases lay in between. Germline V CDR1 and CDR2: SGHVS, FNYEAQ. This CDR3 has 16 amino acids. The CDR3 spells CASSNHPSTTNEKLFF. The CDR3 bases are TGTGCCAGCAGCAATCACCCAAGCACAACTAATGAAAAACTGTTTTTT.

At least ten counts were recorded for this clonotype. The chain combines TRBV5-1 with TRBJ2-3, with TRBD1 matching 7 bases. Germline lookup yields CDR1 SGHRS and CDR2 YFSETQ. CDR3 length: 16 residues. V was pared by 2 bases and J by 2 bases, with 8 bases of the junction left unmatched. The CDR3 reads CASSFPRQGTTDTQYF. In DNA form, the CDR3 reads TGCGCCAGCAGCTTTCCTCGACAGGGCACCACAGATACGCAGTATTTT.

This clonotype was counted a few times. CDR3 loop: CATSTERRSSYEQYF. The DNA of the CDR3 is TGTGCCACCAGCACGGAGCGGAGAAGCTCCTACGAGCAGTACTTC. The J gene is TRBJ2-7, the V gene TRBV15, with a possible D match to TRBD2 (5 bases). The V and J ends lost 4 bases and 0 bases respectively, with 13 bases between them. This CDR3 comprises 15 residues. In germline, CDR1 is LNHNV, CDR2 YYDKDF (reference sequence).

This clonotype was seen more than once but under ten times. The junction and the germline gene differ at one end; a read error may be behind it. V usage is TRBV6-1 and J usage is TRBJ2-5; 10 nucleotides agree with TRBD1. CDR3 length equals 14 residues. Germline CDR1 reads MNHNS; CDR2 reads SASEGT. The CDR3 DNA reads TGTGCCAGCGGTGAGACAGGGGGCTCAGAGACCCAGTACTTC. Translation: CASGETGGSETQYF.

This clonotype has a count of ten or more. The V gene is TRBV7-9, the J gene TRBJ1-1; a possible D gene is TRBD1 (5 bases). Trimming shortened V by 1 base and J by 6 bases, and 12 bases separated the two germline ends. Per the germline V gene, CDR1 is SEHNR and CDR2 is FQNEAQ (reference sequence). This CDR3 has 14 amino acids. The CDR3 DNA reads as TGTGCCAGCAGCTTAGTTTTTGAAGGGGCTGAAGCTTTCTTT. Encoded protein: CASSLVFEGAEAFF.